Listed below are T cell receptor beta chains from one sample, sequenced in a study of cytomegalovirus exposure and HLA in healthy donors. Clones were sequenced by immunoSEQ multiplex PCR, and TCRdb holds only the in-frame ones, with some missing. The sample has about 120,000 clones; the top ten hold about 6.8%. The sequencing sample was made of PBMCs. The origin of the receptors is a man aged 35-49 years in good health and CMV-seropositive. Both conserved end residues are part of each CDR3. The D gene is left open where the match is weak.

TRBV18	TRBJ2-7	TRBD1	CASSPGTVSYEQYF	TGTGCCAGCTCACCCGGGACAGTATCCTACGAGCAGTACTTC
TRBV28	TRBJ2-7	TRBD1	CASSRDSPTGVQYF	TGTGCCAGCAGTAGGGACAGCCCTACTGGGGTGCAGTACTTC
TRBV10-3	TRBJ2-3	.	CAISAQVGTDTQYF	TGTGCCATCAGTGCACAGGTAGGCACAGATACGCAGTATTTT
TRBV10-1	TRBJ2-2	.	CASSESPNTGELFF	TGCGCCAGCAGTGAGTCCCCAAACACCGGGGAGCTGTTTTTT
TRBV5-4	TRBJ2-1	.	CASSLQYNEQFF	TGTGCCAGCAGCTTACAATACAATGAGCAGTTCTTC
TRBV6-5	TRBJ1-1	TRBD1	CASIRTGGPNTEAFF	TGTGCCAGCATAAGGACAGGGGGCCCGAACACTGAAGCTTTCTTT
TRBV9	TRBJ2-1	TRBD2	CASGGDNEQFF	TGTGCCAGCGGGGGGGACAATGAGCAGTTCTTC
TRBV29-1	TRBJ2-2	TRBD1	CSARTGGITGELFF	TGCAGCGCCCGGACAGGGGGGATAACCGGGGAGCTGTTTTTT
TRBV7-2	TRBJ1-2	TRBD1	CASSVTGGSNYGYTF	TGTGCCAGCAGCGTTACAGGGGGATCAAACTATGGCTACACCTTC
TRBV4-1	TRBJ2-5	.	CASSQDMTQYF	TGCGCCAGCAGCCAAGATATGACCCAGTACTTC
TRBV10-1	TRBJ1-1	TRBD1	CASSEKTGVGGTEAFF	TGCGCCAGCAGTGAAAAGACAGGGGTTGGAGGCACTGAAGCTTTCTTT
TRBV29-1	TRBJ1-1	.	CSVVTGVNTEAFF	TGCAGCGTCGTGACAGGAGTGAACACTGAAGCTTTCTTT
TRBV10-1	TRBJ1-1	.	CASSEYPTGTEAFF	TGCGCCAGCAGTGAGTACCCCACAGGGACTGAAGCTTTCTTT
TRBV7-9	TRBJ2-1	TRBD1	CASHVAGGNEQFF	TGTGCCAGTCATGTAGCAGGGGGCAATGAGCAGTTCTTC
TRBV27	TRBJ2-3	.	CASSPVINTDTQYF	TGTGCCAGCAGTCCTGTTATAAACACAGATACGCAGTATTTT
TRBV7-8	TRBJ2-7	TRBD1	CASSLRDRSYEQYF	TGTGCCAGCAGCCTCCGGGACAGGAGCTACGAGCAGTACTTC
TRBV4-1	TRBJ2-7	TRBD1	CASSRTRGQGVYEQYF	TGCGCCAGCAGCCGCACAAGGGGGCAGGGGGTCTACGAGCAGTACTTC
TRBV10-3	TRBJ2-1	TRBD2	CAISDSALAGGYNEQFF	TGTGCCATCAGTGATTCGGCTCTAGCGGGAGGATACAATGAGCAGTTCTTC
TRBV29-1	TRBJ2-2	.	CSVEDKNTGELFF	TGCAGCGTTGAGGACAAGAACACCGGGGAGCTGTTTTTT
TRBV27	TRBJ2-2	.	CASSPQAGELFF	TGTGCCAGCAGTCCCCAGGCCGGGGAGCTGTTTTTT
TRBV29-1	TRBJ2-5	TRBD2	CSVAGTTKETQYF	TGCAGCGTTGCCGGGACTACCAAAGAGACCCAGTACTTC
TRBV16	TRBJ2-1	TRBD2	CASSQSGTSDNEQFF	TGTGCCAGCAGCCAATCGGGGACTAGTGACAATGAGCAGTTCTTC
TRBV5-1	TRBJ1-4	TRBD1	CASSLSRPGTGNEKLFF	TGCGCCAGCAGCTTGAGCCGTCCCGGGACAGGGAATGAAAAACTGTTTTTT
TRBV4-3	TRBJ2-1	TRBD1	CASSQVFGQGRYNEQFF	TGCGCCAGCAGCCAAGTCTTCGGACAGGGCCGCTACAATGAGCAGTTCTTC
TRBV2	TRBJ1-6	.	CASSEVPVSSPLHF	TGTGCCAGCAGCGAGGTTCCAGTGAGTTCACCCCTCCACTTT
TRBV27	TRBJ2-7	.	CASSLLTGSSYEQYF	TGTGCCAGCAGTCTCCTGACAGGCAGCTCCTACGAGCAGTACTTC
TRBV4-1	TRBJ2-3	TRBD2	CASSQAGTSRTDTQYF	TGCGCCAGCAGCCAAGCCGGGACTAGCCGCACAGATACGCAGTATTTT